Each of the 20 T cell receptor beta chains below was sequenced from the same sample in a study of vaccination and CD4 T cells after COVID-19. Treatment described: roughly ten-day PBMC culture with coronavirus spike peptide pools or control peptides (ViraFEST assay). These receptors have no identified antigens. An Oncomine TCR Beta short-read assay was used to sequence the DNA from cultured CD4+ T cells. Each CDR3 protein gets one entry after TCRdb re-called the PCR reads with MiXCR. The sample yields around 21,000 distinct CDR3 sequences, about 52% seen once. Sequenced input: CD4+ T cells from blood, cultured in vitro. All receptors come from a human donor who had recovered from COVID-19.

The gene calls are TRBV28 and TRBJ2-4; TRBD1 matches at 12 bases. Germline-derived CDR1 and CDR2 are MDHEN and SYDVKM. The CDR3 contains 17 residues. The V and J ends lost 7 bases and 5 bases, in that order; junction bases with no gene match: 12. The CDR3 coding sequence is TGTGCCAGCATCCCCTCCCCGGGACAGGGGGCCCAAAACATTCAGTACTTC. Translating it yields CASIPSPGQGAQNIQYF.

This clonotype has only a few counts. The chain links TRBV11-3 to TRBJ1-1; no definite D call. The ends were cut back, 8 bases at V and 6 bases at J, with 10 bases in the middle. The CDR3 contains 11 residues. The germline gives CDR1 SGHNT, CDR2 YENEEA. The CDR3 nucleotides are TGTGCCAGCGGCCATGAGGCTGAAGCTTTCTTT. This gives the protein CASGHEAEAFF.

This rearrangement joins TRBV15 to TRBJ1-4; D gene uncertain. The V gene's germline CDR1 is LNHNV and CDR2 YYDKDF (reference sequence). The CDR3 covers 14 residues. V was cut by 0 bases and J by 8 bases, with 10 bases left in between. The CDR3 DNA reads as TGTGCCACCAGCAGAGACCCTGGAGGGGAAAAACTGTTTTTT. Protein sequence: CATSRDPGGEKLFF.

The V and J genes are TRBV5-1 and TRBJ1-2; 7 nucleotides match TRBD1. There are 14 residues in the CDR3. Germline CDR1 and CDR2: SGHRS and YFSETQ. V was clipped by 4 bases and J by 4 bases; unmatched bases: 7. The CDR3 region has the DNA TGCGCCAGCAGCCACGACAGGGTCGGCTATGGCTACACCTTC. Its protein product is CASSHDRVGYGYTF.

In nucleotides, the CDR3 is TGTGCCAGCAGCACAGGGTCGGGCAATCAGCCCCAGCATTTT. Amino acid sequence: CASSTGSGNQPQHF. The V call is TRBV12-3 or TRBV12-4, the J call TRBJ1-5; D is possibly TRBD1 (6 bases). Trimming pared 6 bases from V and 2 bases from J, leaving 11 bases between. The CDR3 loop spans 14 amino acids.

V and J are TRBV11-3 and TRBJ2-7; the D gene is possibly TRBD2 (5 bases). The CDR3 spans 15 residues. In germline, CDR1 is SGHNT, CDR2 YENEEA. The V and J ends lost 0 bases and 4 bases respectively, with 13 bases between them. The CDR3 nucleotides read TGTGCCAGCAGCTTAGATAGAGGGCAAAGGTACGAGCAGTACTTC. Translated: CASSLDRGQRYEQYF.

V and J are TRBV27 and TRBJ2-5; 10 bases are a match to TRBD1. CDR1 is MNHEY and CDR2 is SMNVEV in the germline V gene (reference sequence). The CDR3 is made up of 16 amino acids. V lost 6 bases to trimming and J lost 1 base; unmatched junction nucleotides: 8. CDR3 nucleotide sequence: TGTGCCAGCAGCCCCGGGACAGGGGCTTTCCAAGAGACCCAGTACTTC. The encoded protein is CASSPGTGAFQETQYF.

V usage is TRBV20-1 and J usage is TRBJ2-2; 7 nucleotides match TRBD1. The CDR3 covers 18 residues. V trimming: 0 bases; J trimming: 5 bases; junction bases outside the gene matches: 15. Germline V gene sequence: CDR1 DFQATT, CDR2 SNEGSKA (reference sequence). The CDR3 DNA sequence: TGCAGTGCTAGAGATGACAGGGTGGGGTCTTTGTGGACCGGGGAGCTGTTTTTT. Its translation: CSARDDRVGSLWTGELFF.

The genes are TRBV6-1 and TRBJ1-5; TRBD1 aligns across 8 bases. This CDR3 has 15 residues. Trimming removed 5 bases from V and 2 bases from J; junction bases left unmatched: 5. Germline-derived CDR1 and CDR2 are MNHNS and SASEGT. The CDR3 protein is CASSSGQGGNQPQHF. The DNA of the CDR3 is TGTGCCAGCAGTAGCGGACAGGGAGGCAATCAGCCCCAGCATTTT.

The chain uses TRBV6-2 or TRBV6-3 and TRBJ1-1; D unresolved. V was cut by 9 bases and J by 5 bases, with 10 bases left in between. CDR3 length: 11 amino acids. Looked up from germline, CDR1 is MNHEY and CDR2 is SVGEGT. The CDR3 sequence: CASRSGTEAFF. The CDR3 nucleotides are TGTGCCAGTCGGTCCGGAACTGAAGCTTTCTTT.

CDR3 nucleotides: TGCAGTGCTAGAGTAGGGACAGGGGATGGCTACACCTTC. Residues: CSARVGTGDGYTF. The chain uses TRBV20-1 and TRBJ1-2, with 10 bases fitting TRBD1. Germline CDR1 is DFQATT and CDR2 is SNEGSKA (reference sequence). V gave up 1 base and J gave up 6 bases; unmatched junction bases: 2. The CDR3 covers 13 residues.

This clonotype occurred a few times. This chain's CDR3 is CASSPRLAGEADTQYF. CDR3 DNA sequence: TGTGCCAGCAGCCCCAGACTAGCGGGAGAGGCAGATACGCAGTATTTT. The chain recombines TRBV11-3 with TRBJ2-3; 12 nucleotides line up with TRBD2. The V gene end was trimmed by 5 bases and the J gene end by 4 bases; junction bases not matched to a gene: 7. The CDR3 extends over 16 amino acids. Germline-derived CDR1 and CDR2 are SGHNT and YENEEA.

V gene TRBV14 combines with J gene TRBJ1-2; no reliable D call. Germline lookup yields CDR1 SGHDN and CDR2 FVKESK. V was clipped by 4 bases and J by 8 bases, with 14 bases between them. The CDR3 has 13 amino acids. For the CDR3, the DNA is TGTGCCAGCAGCCTTAACACGGGGAGGGGCTACACCTTC. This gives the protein CASSLNTGRGYTF.

The CDR3 protein is CASSFTQGLGGNTIYF. Here the CDR3 DNA reads TGTGCCAGCAGTTTCACGCAGGGGCTTGGTGGAAACACCATATATTTT. This chain links TRBV12-3 or TRBV12-4 with TRBJ1-3, with D maybe TRBD1 (6 bases). The CDR3 loop spans 16 amino acids. Trimming cost V 3 bases and J 3 bases, with 15 bases left between them.

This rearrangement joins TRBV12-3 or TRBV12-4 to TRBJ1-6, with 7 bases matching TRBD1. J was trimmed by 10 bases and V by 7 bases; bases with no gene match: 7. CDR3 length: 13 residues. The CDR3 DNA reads TGTGCCAGCAAACCCACAGGGGAGTCACCCCTCCACTTT. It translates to CASKPTGESPLHF.

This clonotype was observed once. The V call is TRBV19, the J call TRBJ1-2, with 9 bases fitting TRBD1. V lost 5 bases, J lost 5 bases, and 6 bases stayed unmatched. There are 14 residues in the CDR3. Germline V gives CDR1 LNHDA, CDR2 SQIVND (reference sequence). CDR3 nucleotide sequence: TGTGCCAGTAGTGCGACAGGGGGTTCATATGGCTACACCTTC. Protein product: CASSATGGSYGYTF.

CDR3 nucleotide sequence: TGTGCCAGCAGACGACTAGCGGGGTACACAGATACGCAGTATTTT. Translation: CASRRLAGYTDTQYF. The gene calls are TRBV12-3 or TRBV12-4 and TRBJ2-3; TRBD2 matches at 11 bases. This CDR3 is 15 amino acids long. The J segment lost 2 bases and the V segment lost 6 bases, leaving 4 bases of the junction unmatched.

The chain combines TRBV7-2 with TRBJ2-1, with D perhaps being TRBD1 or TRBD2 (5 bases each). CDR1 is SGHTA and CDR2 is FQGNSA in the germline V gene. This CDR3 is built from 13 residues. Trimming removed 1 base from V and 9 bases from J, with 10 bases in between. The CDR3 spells CASSLGDGLEQFF. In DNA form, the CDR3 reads TGTGCCAGCAGCTTAGGGGACGGTCTTGAGCAGTTCTTC. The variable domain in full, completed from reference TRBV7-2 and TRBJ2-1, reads GAGVSQSPSNKVTEKGKDVELRCDPISGHTALYWYRQSLGQGLEFLIYFQGNSAPDKSGLPSDRFSAERTGGSVSTLTIQRTQQEDSAVYLCASSLGDGLEQFFGPGTRLTVL.

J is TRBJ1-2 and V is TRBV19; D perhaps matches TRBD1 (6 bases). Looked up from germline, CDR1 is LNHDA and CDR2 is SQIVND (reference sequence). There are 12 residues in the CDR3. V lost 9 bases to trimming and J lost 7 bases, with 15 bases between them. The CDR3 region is CASSGQSSGYTF. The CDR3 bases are TGTGCCAGCTCCGGACAGAGTAGTGGCTACACCTTC. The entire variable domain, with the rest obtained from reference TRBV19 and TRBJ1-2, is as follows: DGGITQSPKYLFRKEGQNVTLSCEQNLNHDAMYWYRQDPGQGLRLIYYSQIVNDFQKGDIAEGYSVSREKKESFPLTVTSAQKNPTAFYLCASSGQSSGYTFGSGTRLTVV.

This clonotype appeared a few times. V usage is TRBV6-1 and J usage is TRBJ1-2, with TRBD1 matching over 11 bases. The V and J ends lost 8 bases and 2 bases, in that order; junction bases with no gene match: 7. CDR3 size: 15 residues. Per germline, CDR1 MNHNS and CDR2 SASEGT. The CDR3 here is CASLARDRGNYGYTF. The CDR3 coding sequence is TGTGCCAGCCTAGCTAGGGACAGGGGGAACTATGGCTACACCTTC.